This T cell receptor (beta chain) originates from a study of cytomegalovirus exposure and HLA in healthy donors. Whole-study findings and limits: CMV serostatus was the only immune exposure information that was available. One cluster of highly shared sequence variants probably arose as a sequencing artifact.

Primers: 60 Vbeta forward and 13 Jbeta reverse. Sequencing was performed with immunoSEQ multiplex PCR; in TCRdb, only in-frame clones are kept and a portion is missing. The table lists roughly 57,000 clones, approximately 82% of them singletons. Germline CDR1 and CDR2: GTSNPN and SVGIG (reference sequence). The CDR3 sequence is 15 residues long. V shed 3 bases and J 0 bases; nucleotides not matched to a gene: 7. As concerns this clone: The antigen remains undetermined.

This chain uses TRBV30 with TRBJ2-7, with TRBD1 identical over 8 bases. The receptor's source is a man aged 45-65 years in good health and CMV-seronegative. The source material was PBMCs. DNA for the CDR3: TGTGCCTGGAGGAAATTCCAGGGGGCCTCCTACGAGCAGTACTTC. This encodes CAWRKFQGASYEQYF. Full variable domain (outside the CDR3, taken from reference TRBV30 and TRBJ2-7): SQTIHQWPATLVQPVGSPLSLECTVEGTSNPNLYWYRQAAGRGLQLLFYSVGIGQISSEVPQNLSASRPQDRQFILSSKKLLLSDSGFYLCAWRKFQGASYEQYFGPGTRLTVT.